This T cell receptor (beta chain) emerged from a study of shared clonotypes between healthy human individuals. Sequenced by immunoSEQ multiplex PCR; TCRdb stores in-frame clones only, minus some. The sample shows about 460,000 clones, 77% of them seen only once. Trimming pared 0 bases from V and 7 bases from J, leaving 12 bases between. There are 14 residues in the CDR3. Germline V gene lookup returns CDR1 MGHRA and CDR2 YSYEKL. The sequenced material came from PBMCs. The receptor was derived from a woman aged 40 to 50 in good health. Some clones in this sample may be carry-over from other donors' samples. The chain joins TRBV4-1 to TRBJ2-5; D possibly corresponds to TRBD1 (5 bases). Written as DNA, the CDR3 is TGCGCCAGCAGCCAAGACGACAGCCGGCGGACCCAGTACTTC. Amino acids: CASSQDDSRRTQYF.